This T cell receptor (beta chain) came from a study of OX40 agonist ivuxolimab in advanced cancers. Background on the study: Roughly two fifths of patients had received prior checkpoint inhibitor therapy. Three patients, one with hepatocellular carcinoma and two with cutaneous melanoma, responded partially. Study-wide results and limits: In the 0.1 to 3.0 mg/kg range, CD4+ and CD8+ blood T cells had expanded clonally by week 6. The expanded peripheral T cells' antigen specificity was not determined.

Profiling relied on immunoSEQ multiplex PCR, and the TCRdb table lists in-frame clones only, not all of them. Among some 91,000 clones listed, about 87% were seen once. V was shortened by 3 bases and J by 4 bases, with 11 bases between the two germline ends. This CDR3 has 14 amino acids. Germline CDR1 MNHEY, CDR2 SVGAGI. As to this clone: Its antigen is unknown.

This receptor was taken from an adult with an advanced solid tumor such as melanoma, head and neck, liver or kidney cancer. The specimen was CD4+ or CD8+ T cells sorted from blood, collected in a trial of the OX40 agonist ivuxolimab. The chain couples TRBV6-5 to TRBJ2-3; no clear D gene. The CDR3 loop reads CASSYQELADTQYF. DNA for the CDR3: TGTGCCAGCAGTTATCAGGAGTTGGCAGATACGCAGTATTTT.